What follows are 4 T cell receptor beta chains derived from one specimen sequenced in a study of Ad26.COV2.S vaccination and SARS-CoV-2 variants. Measured with immunoSEQ multiplex PCR; TCRdb has only the in-frame clones, and not every one. The sample yields about 350,000 clones, about 88% seen once. Specified treatment: 19 received Ad26.COV2.S at low or high dose, single or two shots; roughly five received placebo; per-sample allocation not given. Sample collection was performed on day 63 after the first vaccine or placebo injection. The starting material was peripheral blood, obtained in a trial of Ad26.COV2.S vaccine versus placebo. These receptors were collected from a person aged 18-60 years who received the Ad26.COV2.S COVID-19 vaccine or a placebo.

The J gene is TRBJ1-3, the V gene TRBV7-3, with TRBD1 matching 7 bases. The CDR3 covers 15 residues. Looked up from germline, CDR1 is SGHTA and CDR2 is FQGTGA. V was clipped by 3 bases and J by 0 bases; unmatched bases: 2. CDR3 loop: CASSFEGASGNTIYF. Here the CDR3 DNA reads TGTGCCAGCAGCTTTGAGGGGGCCTCTGGAAACACCATATATTTT.

The V gene is TRBV5-4, the J gene TRBJ2-1, with 11 bases fitting TRBD1. CDR3 length: 15 amino acids. Germline CDR1 is SGHNT and CDR2 is YYREEE (reference sequence). V lost 4 bases to trimming and J lost 8 bases; unmatched junction nucleotides: 8. The CDR3 spells CASSPRDRGRDEQFF. In DNA form, the CDR3 reads TGTGCCAGCAGCCCCCGGGACAGGGGGAGGGATGAGCAGTTCTTC.

This clone appeared once. As DNA, the CDR3 is TGTGCCAGCAGCCAGAGGACAGGGGGCAGGGATACGCAGTATTTT. Protein product: CASSQRTGGRDTQYF. V usage is TRBV3-1 (or the pseudogene TRBV3-2) and J usage is TRBJ2-3; 11 bases are shared with TRBD1. Germline CDR1 and CDR2: LGHDT and YNNKEL (reference sequence). The CDR3 consists of 15 residues. The V and J ends lost 3 bases and 6 bases, in that order; junction bases with no gene match: 5.

The chain couples TRBV6-5 to TRBJ2-6, with 7 positions matching TRBD1. The junction had 5 bases not matched to a gene; V was cut back by 4 bases and J by 2 bases. Germline V gene sequence: CDR1 MNHEY, CDR2 SVGAGI. The CDR3 is 16 amino acids. CDR3 nucleotides: TGTGCCAGCAGTTTGACAGGGTCGGCTGGGGCCAACGTCCTGACTTTC. This translates into CASSLTGSAGANVLTF.